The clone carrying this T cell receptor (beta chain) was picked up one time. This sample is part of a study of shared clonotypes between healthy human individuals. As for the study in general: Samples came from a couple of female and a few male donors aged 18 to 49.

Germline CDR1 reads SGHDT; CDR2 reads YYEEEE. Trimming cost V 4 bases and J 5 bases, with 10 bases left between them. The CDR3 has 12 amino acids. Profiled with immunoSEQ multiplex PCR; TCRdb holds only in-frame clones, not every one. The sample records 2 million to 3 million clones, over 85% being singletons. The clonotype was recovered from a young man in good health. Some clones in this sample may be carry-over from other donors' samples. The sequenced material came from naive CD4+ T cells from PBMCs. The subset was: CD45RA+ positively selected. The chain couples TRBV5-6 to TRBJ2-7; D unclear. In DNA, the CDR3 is TGTGCCAGCAGCCCCCTAGAGGACGAGCAGTACTTC. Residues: CASSPLEDEQYF.